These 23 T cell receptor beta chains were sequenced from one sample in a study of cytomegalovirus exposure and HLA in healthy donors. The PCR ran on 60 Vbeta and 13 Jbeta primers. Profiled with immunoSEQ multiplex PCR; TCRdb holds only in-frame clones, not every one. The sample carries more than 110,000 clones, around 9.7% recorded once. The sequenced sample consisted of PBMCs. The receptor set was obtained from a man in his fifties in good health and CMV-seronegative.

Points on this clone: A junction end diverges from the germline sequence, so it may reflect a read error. This CDR3 is CSVADRVAKNIQSF. CDR3 bases: TGCAGCGTTGCAGACAGAGTAGCCAAAAACATTCAGTCCTTC. The gene calls are TRBV29-1 and TRBJ2-4; D may be TRBD1 (5 bases). The CDR3 is 14 residues long. Per germline, CDR1 SQVTM and CDR2 ANQGSEA.

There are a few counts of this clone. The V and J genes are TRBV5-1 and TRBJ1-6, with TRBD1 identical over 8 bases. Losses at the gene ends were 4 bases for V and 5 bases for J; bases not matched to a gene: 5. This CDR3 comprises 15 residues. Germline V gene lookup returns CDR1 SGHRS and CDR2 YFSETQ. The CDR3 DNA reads TGCGCCAGCAGCGGAGGGACAGGAGATAATTCACCCCTCCACTTT. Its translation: CASSGGTGDNSPLHF.

DNA of the CDR3: TGTGCTAGTGGTTTCACCCAGGGCCTCGCCGGGACCCAGTACTTC. This sequence encodes CASGFTQGLAGTQYF. The chain joins TRBV12-5 to TRBJ2-5; D perhaps matches TRBD1 (5 bases). The germline CDR1 and CDR2 sequences are LGHNT and FRNRAP. V lost 3 bases and J lost 7, with 18 bases in between. This CDR3 has 15 residues.

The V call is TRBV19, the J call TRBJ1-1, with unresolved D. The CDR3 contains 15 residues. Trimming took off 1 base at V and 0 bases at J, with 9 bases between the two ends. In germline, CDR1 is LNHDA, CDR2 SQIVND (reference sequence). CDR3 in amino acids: CASSIGYGVNTEAFF. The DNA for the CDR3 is TGTGCCAGTAGTATAGGTTACGGGGTGAACACTGAAGCTTTCTTT.

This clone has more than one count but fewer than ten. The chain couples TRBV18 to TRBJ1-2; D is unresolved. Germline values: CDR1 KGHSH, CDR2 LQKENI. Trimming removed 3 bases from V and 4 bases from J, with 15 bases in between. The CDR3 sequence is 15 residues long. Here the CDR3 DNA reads TGTGCCAGCTCACCTTCGGGAGGGTGGGGCTATGGCTACACCTTC. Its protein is CASSPSGGWGYGYTF.

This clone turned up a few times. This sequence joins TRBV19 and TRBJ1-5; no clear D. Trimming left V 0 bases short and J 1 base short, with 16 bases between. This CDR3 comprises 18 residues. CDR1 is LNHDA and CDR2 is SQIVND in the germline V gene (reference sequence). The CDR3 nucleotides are TGTGCCAGTAGTATAGATCGGCCACTCACGGGGAGCAATCAGCCCCAGCATTTT. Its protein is CASSIDRPLTGSNQPQHF.

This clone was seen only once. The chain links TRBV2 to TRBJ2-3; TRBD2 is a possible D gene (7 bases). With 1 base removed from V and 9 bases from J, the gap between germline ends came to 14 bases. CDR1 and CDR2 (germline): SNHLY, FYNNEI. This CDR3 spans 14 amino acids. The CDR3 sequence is CASSEEGGGTTQYF. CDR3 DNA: TGTGCCAGCAGTGAAGAGGGAGGGGGGACAACGCAGTATTTT.

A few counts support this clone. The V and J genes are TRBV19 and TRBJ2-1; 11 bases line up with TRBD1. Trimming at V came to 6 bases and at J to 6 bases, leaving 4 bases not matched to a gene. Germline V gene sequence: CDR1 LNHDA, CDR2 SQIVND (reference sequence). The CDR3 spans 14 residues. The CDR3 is CASSPDRGLNEQFF. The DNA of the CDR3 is TGTGCCAGTAGCCCGGACAGGGGGCTCAATGAGCAGTTCTTC. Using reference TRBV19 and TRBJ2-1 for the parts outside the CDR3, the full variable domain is DGGITQSPKYLFRKEGQNVTLSCEQNLNHDAMYWYRQDPGQGLRLIYYSQIVNDFQKGDIAEGYSVSREKKESFPLTVTSAQKNPTAFYLCASSPDRGLNEQFFGPGTRLTVL.

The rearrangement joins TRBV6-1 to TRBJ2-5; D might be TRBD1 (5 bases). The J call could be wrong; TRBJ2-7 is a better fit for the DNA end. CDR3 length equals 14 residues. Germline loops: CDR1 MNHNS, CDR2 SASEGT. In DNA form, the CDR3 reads TGTGCCAGCAGACAGCAGAAAGGGGTTTACGAGCAGTACTTC. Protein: CASRQQKGVYEQYF.

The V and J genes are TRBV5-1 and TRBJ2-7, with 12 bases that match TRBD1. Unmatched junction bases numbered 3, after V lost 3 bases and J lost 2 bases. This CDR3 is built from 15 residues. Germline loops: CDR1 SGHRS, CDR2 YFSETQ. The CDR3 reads CASSYGTGGPYEQYF. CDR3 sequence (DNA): TGCGCCAGCAGCTACGGGACAGGGGGCCCCTACGAGCAGTACTTC.

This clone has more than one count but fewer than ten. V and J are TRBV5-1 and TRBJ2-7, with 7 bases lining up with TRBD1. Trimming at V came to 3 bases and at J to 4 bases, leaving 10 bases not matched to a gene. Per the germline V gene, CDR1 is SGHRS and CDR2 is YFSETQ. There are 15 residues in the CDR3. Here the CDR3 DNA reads TGCGCCAGCAGCTCTACCTGGGACAGTGGGTACGAGCAGTACTTC. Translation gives CASSSTWDSGYEQYF.

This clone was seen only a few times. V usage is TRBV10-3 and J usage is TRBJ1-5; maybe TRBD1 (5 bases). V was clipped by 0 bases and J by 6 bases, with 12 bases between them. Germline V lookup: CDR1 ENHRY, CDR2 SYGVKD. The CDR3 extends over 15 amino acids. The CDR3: CAISESGQGGQPQHF. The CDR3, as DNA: TGTGCCATCAGTGAGTCGGGGCAGGGCGGTCAGCCCCAGCATTTT.

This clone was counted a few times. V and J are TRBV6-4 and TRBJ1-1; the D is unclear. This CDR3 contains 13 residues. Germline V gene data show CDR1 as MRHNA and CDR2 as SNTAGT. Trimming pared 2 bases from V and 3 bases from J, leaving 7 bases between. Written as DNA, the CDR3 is TGTGCCAGCAGTGACAGGGAGGACACTGAAGCTTTCTTT. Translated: CASSDREDTEAFF.

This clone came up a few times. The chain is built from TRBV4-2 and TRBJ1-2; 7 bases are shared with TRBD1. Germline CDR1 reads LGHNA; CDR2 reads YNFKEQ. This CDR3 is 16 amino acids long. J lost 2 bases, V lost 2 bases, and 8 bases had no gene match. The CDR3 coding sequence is TGTGCCAGCAGCCAACAGTGGGGACAGCCCAACTATGGCTACACCTTC. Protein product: CASSQQWGQPNYGYTF.

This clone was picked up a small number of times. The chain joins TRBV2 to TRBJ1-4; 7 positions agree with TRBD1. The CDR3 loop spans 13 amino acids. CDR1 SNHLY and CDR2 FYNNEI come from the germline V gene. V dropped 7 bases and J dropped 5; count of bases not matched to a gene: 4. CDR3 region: CASTDRPNEKLFF. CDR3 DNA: TGTGCCAGCACGGACAGGCCCAATGAAAAACTGTTTTTT.

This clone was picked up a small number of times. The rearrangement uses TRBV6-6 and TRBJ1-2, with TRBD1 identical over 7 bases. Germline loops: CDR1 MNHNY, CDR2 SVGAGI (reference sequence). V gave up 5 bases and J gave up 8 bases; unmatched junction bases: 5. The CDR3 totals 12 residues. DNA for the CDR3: TGTGCCAGCAGTACAGGGGAGTTGGGCTACACCTTC. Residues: CASSTGELGYTF.

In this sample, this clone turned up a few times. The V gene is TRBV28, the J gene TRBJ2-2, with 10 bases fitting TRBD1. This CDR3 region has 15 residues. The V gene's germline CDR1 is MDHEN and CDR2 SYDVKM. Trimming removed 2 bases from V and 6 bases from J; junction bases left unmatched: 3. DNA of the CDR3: TGTGCCAGCAGTTTAGGGGACAGGGGTCCCGGGGAGCTGTTTTTT. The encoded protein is CASSLGDRGPGELFF.

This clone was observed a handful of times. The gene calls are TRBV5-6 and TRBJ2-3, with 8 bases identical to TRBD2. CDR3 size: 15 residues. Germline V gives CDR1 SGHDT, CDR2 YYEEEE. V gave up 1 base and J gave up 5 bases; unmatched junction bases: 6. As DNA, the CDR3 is TGTGCCAGCAGCTTGAGAACTAGCGGTGGAGATACGCAGTATTTT. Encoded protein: CASSLRTSGGDTQYF.

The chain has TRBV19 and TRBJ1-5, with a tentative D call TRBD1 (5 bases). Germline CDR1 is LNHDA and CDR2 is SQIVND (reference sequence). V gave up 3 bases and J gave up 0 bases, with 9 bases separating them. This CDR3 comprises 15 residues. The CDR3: CASSIWGGSNQPQHF. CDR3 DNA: TGTGCCAGTAGTATTTGGGGCGGTAGCAATCAGCCCCAGCATTTT.

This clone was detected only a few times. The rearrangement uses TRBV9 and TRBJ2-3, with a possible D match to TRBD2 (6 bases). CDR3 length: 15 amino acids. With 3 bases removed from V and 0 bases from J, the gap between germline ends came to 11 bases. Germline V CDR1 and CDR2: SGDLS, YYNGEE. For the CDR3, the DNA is TGTGCCAGCAGCGGATCCGGGACTAGCACAGATACGCAGTATTTT. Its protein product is CASSGSGTSTDTQYF. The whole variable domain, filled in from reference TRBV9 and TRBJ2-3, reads DSGVTQTPKHLITATGQRVTLRCSPRSGDLSVYWYQQSLDQGLQFLIQYYNGEERAKGNILERFSAQQFPDLHSELNLSSLELGDSALYFCASSGSGTSTDTQYFGPGTRLTVL.

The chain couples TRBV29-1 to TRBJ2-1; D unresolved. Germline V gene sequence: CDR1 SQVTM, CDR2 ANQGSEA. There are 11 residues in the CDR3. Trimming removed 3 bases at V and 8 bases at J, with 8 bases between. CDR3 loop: CSVDPSDEQFF. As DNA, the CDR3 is TGCAGCGTTGATCCCTCCGATGAGCAGTTCTTC.

The CDR3 here is CASSARDSLASPLHF. The CDR3 coding sequence is TGTGCCAGCAGTGCCCGGGACAGCTTAGCTTCACCCCTCCACTTT. The chain recombines TRBV7-9 with TRBJ1-6, with 7 bases lining up with TRBD1. With V trimmed by 6 bases and J by 9 bases, 11 bases remained unmatched. The CDR3 runs to 15 residues. CDR1 is SEHNR and CDR2 is FQNEAQ in the germline V gene (reference sequence). The full variable domain, its missing parts supplied by reference TRBV7-9 and TRBJ1-6, is DTGVSQNPRHKITKRGQNVTFRCDPISEHNRLYWYRQTLGQGPEFLTYFQNEAQLEKSRLLSDRFSAERPKGSFSTLEIQRTEQGDSAMYLCASSARDSLASPLHFGNGTRLTVT.

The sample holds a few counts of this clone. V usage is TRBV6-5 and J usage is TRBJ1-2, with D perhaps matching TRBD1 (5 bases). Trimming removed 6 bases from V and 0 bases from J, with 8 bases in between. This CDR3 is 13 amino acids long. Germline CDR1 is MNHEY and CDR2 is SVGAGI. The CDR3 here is CASSDRSNYGYTF. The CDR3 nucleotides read TGTGCCAGCAGCGACAGATCTAACTATGGCTACACCTTC.